One and the same sample provided the 6 T cell receptor beta chains below, sequenced in a study of blood T cell repertoires in COVID-19. The repertoire was sequenced with immunoSEQ multiplex PCR; TCRdb's copy has only in-frame clones and lacks some. The sample has fewer than 85,000 clones, around 76% seen once. Specimen: peripheral blood. These receptors were taken from a woman older than 75 with active or convalescent COVID-19.

The V call is TRBV19, the J call TRBJ1-5; 11 bases align to TRBD1. J was trimmed by 6 bases and V by 10 bases; bases with no gene match: 11. Germline lookup yields CDR1 LNHDA and CDR2 SQIVND (reference sequence). The CDR3 has 15 residues. The DNA of the CDR3 is TGTGCCACGGAACCCGGGACAGGGGGTGGTCAGCCCCAGCATTTT. As protein: CATEPGTGGGQPQHF.

This chain links TRBV18 with TRBJ2-1; possibly TRBD2 for D (5 bases). The CDR3 is made up of 13 amino acids. Per germline, CDR1 KGHSH and CDR2 LQKENI. V lost 4 bases, J lost 2 bases, and 6 bases lay in between. CDR3 DNA: TGTGCCAGCTCACGCGGGCCCTACAATGAGCAGTTCTTC. This encodes CASSRGPYNEQFF. Drawing the rest from reference TRBV18 and TRBJ2-1, the complete variable domain is NAGVMQNPRHLVRRRGQEARLRCSPMKGHSHVYWYRQLPEEGLKFMVYLQKENIIDESGMPKERFSAEFPKEGPSILRIQQVVRGDSAAYFCASSRGPYNEQFFGPGTRLTVL.

This chain connects TRBV7-6 to TRBJ2-3; 8 bases are a match to TRBD1. Per germline, CDR1 SGHVS and CDR2 FNYEAQ. V trimming: 2 bases; J trimming: 5 bases; junction bases outside the gene matches: 3. The CDR3 consists of 14 residues. CDR3 amino acids: CASSLRTGRDTQYF. The CDR3 bases are TGTGCCAGCAGCTTACGGACAGGGCGAGATACGCAGTATTTT. The entire variable domain, with the rest obtained from reference TRBV7-6 and TRBJ2-3, is as follows: GAGVSQSPRYKVTKRGQDVALRCDPISGHVSLYWYRQALGQGPEFLTYFNYEAQQDKSGLPNDRFSAERPEGSISTLTIQRTEQRDSAMYRCASSLRTGRDTQYFGPGTRLTVL.

The V call is TRBV14, the J call TRBJ2-1, with D possibly TRBD1 on 5 matching bases. V lost 0 bases and J 13 bases, leaving 10 bases between the germline ends. The germline CDR1 and CDR2 sequences are SGHDN and FVKESK. The CDR3 loop spans 12 amino acids. The CDR3 loop reads CASSQDVGRQFF. CDR3 nucleotide sequence: TGTGCCAGCAGCCAAGATGTGGGGCGTCAGTTCTTC.

This chain links TRBV10-3 with TRBJ2-1; 7 bases are shared with TRBD1. CDR1 and CDR2 (germline): ENHRY, SYGVKD. Unmatched junction bases numbered 1, after V lost 4 bases and J lost 7 bases. The CDR3 spans 12 residues. CDR3 nucleotides: TGTGCCATCAGTGGGACAGGAAATGAGCAGTTCTTC. It yields the protein CAISGTGNEQFF.

This clone was seen a handful of times. The chain employs TRBV5-1 and TRBJ2-7, with 9 positions matching TRBD2. The V and J ends lost 0 bases and 2 bases, in that order; junction bases with no gene match: 3. CDR1 is SGHRS and CDR2 is YFSETQ in the germline V gene. CDR3 size: 15 residues. The CDR3 sequence: CASSLGGGVTYEQYF. Written as DNA, the CDR3 is TGCGCCAGCAGCTTGGGCGGGGGGGTAACCTACGAGCAGTACTTC. Based on the CDR3 plus reference TRBV5-1 and TRBJ2-7, the full variable domain is KAGVTQTPRYLIKTRGQQVTLSCSPISGHRSVSWYQQTPGQGLQFLFEYFSETQRNKGNFPGRFSGRQFSNSRSEMNVSTLELGDSALYLCASSLGGGVTYEQYFGPGTRLTVT.